Given below is one T cell receptor beta chain in context. Its specificity is not known. The same CDR3 arises from other DNA sequences in this sample as well. The data were taken from a study of cytomegalovirus exposure and HLA in healthy donors. Study overall: An early data release held 80 million or so unique TCRs from HLA-typed donors.

While unrecorded immune exposures were likely, the donors were nominally healthy when sampled. Points from the study as a whole: TRBV6-2, TRBV6-3 and some other V segments were unresolvable in 87-base-pair reads. A list of approximately 160 TCR beta chains associated with cytomegalovirus was given.

The germline CDR1 and CDR2 sequences are SGHRS and YFSETQ. V shed 4 bases and J 4 bases; nucleotides not matched to a gene: 7. This CDR3 is 14 amino acids long. The PCR contained 60 Vbeta and 13 Jbeta primers. Clones were sequenced by immunoSEQ multiplex PCR, and TCRdb holds only the in-frame ones, with some missing. The sample includes fewer than 200,000 clones, less than 85% of them seen just once. The TCR comes from a man between 60 and 75 years old in good health and CMV-seronegative. The source material was PBMCs. V gene TRBV5-1 combines with J gene TRBJ2-5; 7 bases match TRBD1. The DNA of the CDR3 is TGCGCCAGCAGCCCTACAGGGGTTGGAGAGACCCAGTACTTC. This gives the protein CASSPTGVGETQYF.